The 8 T cell receptor beta chains below come from one sample, sequenced in a study of blood T cell repertoires in COVID-19. Measured with immunoSEQ multiplex PCR; TCRdb has only the in-frame clones, and not every one. Of some 270,000 clones listed, roughly 86% are singletons. Material: peripheral blood. The receptors were sampled from a woman over 75 with COVID-19, enrolled during active disease.

CDR3 residues: CASSLVENEQFF. The CDR3 DNA is TGCGCCAGCAGCTTGGTCGAGAATGAGCAGTTCTTC. The chain combines TRBV5-1 with TRBJ2-1; D is unresolved. V was pared by 0 bases and J by 7 bases, with 5 bases between. This CDR3 contains 12 residues. Germline CDR1 reads SGHRS; CDR2 reads YFSETQ.

The chain is built from TRBV5-5 and TRBJ1-6; D is perhaps TRBD1 (6 bases). Looked up from germline, CDR1 is SGHKS and CDR2 is YYEKEE (reference sequence). This CDR3 has 16 amino acids. Trimming left V 2 bases short and J 9 bases short, with 18 bases between. The CDR3 bases are TGTGCCAGCAGCTTTCAACAGGCTGGGGGGGCTTCACCCCTCCACTTT. This encodes CASSFQQAGGASPLHF.

This rearrangement joins TRBV2 to TRBJ2-5; maybe TRBD1 (5 bases). Germline loops: CDR1 SNHLY, CDR2 FYNNEI. CDR3 length equals 16 residues. V shed 2 bases and J shed 4 bases, with 17 bases lying between them. This CDR3 is CASSENIPRGAETQYF. The CDR3 bases are TGTGCCAGCAGTGAAAATATCCCACGTGGGGCAGAGACCCAGTACTTC.

CDR3 amino acids: CASSLSDYGYTF. The CDR3 region has the DNA TGTGCCAGCAGCTTGAGTGACTATGGCTACACCTTC. J is TRBJ1-2 and V is TRBV7-9; no reliable D call. This CDR3 has 12 residues. Trimming removed 3 bases at V and 3 bases at J, with 5 bases between. The V gene's germline CDR1 is SEHNR and CDR2 FQNEAQ (reference sequence).

The J gene is TRBJ1-1, the V gene TRBV11-2; D gene unclear. The CDR3 has 14 amino acids. V gave up 3 bases and J gave up 6 bases, with 14 bases separating them. CDR1 SGHAT and CDR2 FQNNGV come from the germline V gene. CDR3 in DNA: TGTGCCAGCAGCTTGATAGAGTCCGTAGCTGAAGCTTTCTTT. This gives the protein CASSLIESVAEAFF.

This chain connects TRBV5-5 to TRBJ1-1; 7 positions match TRBD1. The CDR3 totals 15 residues. Germline V gene sequence: CDR1 SGHKS, CDR2 YYEKEE (reference sequence). J was trimmed by 2 bases and V by 4 bases; bases with no gene match: 8. The CDR3 sequence is CASSPLGQSNTEAFF. The CDR3 bases are TGTGCCAGCAGCCCTTTGGGACAGTCAAACACTGAAGCTTTCTTT.

This clone was seen a single time. V and J are TRBV9 and TRBJ2-1, with 14 bases aligning to TRBD2. V gave up 0 bases and J gave up 8 bases; unmatched junction bases: 4. The V gene's germline CDR1 is SGDLS and CDR2 YYNGEE. The CDR3 runs 16 residues. The CDR3 DNA reads as TGTGCCAGCAGCGTAGGGGGACTAGCGGGGGTTTATGAGCAGTTCTTC. Its translation is CASSVGGLAGVYEQFF.

The table lists this clone with a count of one. This chain uses TRBV10-3 with TRBJ2-7; D is undetermined. Germline-derived CDR1 and CDR2 are ENHRY and SYGVKD. V lost 3 bases, J lost 4 bases, and 7 bases lay in between. This CDR3 contains 12 residues. The CDR3 DNA reads TGTGCCATCAGTGAAGACGGGTACGAGCAGTACTTC. Translated, it gives CAISEDGYEQYF.